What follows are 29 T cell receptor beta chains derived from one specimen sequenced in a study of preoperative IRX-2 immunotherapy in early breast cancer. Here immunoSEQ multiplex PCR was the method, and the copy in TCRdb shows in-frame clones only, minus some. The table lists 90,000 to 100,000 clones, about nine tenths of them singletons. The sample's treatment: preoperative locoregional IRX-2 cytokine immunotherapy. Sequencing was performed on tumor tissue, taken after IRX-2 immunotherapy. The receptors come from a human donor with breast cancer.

CDR3: CASREVELAANTGELFF. The CDR3 bases are TGTGCCAGCAGGGAGGTGGAACTGGCCGCGAACACCGGGGAGCTGTTTTTT. V and J are TRBV28 and TRBJ2-2; D is possibly TRBD2 (5 bases). This CDR3 has 17 residues. In germline, CDR1 is MDHEN, CDR2 SYDVKM. Trimming left V 6 bases short and J 0 bases short, with 17 bases between.

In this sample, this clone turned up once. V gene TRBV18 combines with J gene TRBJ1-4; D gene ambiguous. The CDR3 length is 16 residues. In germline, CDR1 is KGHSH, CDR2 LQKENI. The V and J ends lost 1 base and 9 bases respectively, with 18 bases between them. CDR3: CASSPLGSPLSKKLFF. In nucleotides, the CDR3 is TGTGCCAGCTCACCACTCGGCTCACCCCTGAGTAAAAAACTGTTTTTT.

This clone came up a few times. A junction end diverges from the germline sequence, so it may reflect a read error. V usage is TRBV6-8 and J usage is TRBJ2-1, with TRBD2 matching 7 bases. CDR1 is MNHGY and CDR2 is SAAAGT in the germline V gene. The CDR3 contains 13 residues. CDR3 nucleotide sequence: TGTGCCATCAGTGGGAGACTAGCAGTTGAGCAGTTCTTC. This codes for CAISGRLAVEQFF.

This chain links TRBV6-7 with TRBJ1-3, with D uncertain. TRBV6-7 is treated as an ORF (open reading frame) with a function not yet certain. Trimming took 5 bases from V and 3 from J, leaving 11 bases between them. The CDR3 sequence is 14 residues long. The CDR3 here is CASSESNLGNTIYF. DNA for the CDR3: TGTGCCAGCAGTGAATCAAACCTTGGAAACACCATATATTTT.

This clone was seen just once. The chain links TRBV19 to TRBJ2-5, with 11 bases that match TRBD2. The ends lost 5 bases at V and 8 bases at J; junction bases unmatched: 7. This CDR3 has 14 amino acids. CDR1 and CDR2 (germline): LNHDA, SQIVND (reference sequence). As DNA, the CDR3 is TGTGCCAGTAGTGGGCTAGCGGGGGGTGAAACCCAGTACTTC. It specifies CASSGLAGGETQYF. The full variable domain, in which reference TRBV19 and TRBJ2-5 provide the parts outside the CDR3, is DGGITQSPKYLFRKEGQNVTLSCEQNLNHDAMYWYRQDPGQGLRLIYYSQIVNDFQKGDIAEGYSVSREKKESFPLTVTSAQKNPTAFYLCASSGLAGGETQYFGPGTRLLVL.

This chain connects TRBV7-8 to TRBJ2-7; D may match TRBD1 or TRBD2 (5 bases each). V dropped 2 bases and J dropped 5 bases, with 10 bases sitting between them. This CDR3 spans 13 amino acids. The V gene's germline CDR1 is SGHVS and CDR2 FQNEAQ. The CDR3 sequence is CASSLFRDDEQYF. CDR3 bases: TGTGCCAGCAGCTTATTTCGGGACGACGAGCAGTACTTC.

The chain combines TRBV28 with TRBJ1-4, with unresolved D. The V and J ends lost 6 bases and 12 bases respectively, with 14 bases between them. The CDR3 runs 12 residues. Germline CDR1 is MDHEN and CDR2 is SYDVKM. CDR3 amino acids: CASSSDARELFF. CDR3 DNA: TGTGCCAGCAGCTCAGACGCTAGGGAACTGTTTTTT.

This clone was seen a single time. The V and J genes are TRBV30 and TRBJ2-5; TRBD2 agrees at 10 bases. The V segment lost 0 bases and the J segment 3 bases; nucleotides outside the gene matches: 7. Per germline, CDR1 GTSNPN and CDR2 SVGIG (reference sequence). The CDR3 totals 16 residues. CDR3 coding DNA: TGTGCCTGGAGTGTCGGTAGCGGGGGGTCGAAAGAGACCCAGTACTTC. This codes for CAWSVGSGGSKETQYF.

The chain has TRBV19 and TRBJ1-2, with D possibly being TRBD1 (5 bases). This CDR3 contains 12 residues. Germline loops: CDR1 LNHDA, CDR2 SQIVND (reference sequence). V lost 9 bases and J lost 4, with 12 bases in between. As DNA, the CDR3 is TGTGCCAGCAGCGACAGACGCTATGGCTACACCTTC. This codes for CASSDRRYGYTF. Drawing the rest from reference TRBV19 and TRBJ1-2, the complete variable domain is DGGITQSPKYLFRKEGQNVTLSCEQNLNHDAMYWYRQDPGQGLRLIYYSQIVNDFQKGDIAEGYSVSREKKESFPLTVTSAQKNPTAFYLCASSDRRYGYTFGSGTRLTVV.

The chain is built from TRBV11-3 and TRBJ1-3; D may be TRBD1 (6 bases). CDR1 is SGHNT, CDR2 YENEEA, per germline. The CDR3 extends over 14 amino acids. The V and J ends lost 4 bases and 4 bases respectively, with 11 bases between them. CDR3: CASSSGAKGNTIYF. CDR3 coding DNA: TGTGCCAGCAGCTCAGGGGCGAAAGGAAACACCATATATTTT.

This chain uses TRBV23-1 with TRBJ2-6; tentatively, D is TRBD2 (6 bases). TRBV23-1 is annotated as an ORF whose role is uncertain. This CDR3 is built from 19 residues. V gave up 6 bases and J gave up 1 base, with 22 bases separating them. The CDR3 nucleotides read TGCGCCAGCAGCTTGGTAGGAGGGCGGGAACTATCTGGGGCCAACGTCCTGACTTTC. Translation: CASSLVGGRELSGANVLTF.

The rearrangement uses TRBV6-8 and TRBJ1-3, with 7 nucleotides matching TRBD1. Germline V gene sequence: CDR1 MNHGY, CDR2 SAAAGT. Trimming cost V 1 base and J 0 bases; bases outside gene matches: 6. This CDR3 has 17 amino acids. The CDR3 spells CASSYWGQLLSGNTIYF. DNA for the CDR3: TGTGCCAGCAGTTACTGGGGACAGTTGCTCTCTGGAAACACCATATATTTT.

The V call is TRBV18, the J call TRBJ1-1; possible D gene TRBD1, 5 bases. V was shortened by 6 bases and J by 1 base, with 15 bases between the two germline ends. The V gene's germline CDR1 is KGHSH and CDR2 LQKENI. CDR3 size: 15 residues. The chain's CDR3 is CASSPGTDGNTEAFF. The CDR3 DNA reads TGTGCCAGCTCCCCAGGGACGGATGGGAACACTGAAGCTTTCTTT.

CDR3 in DNA: TGCGCCAGCAGCTTTGAACAGGGGAAAACTGAAGCTTTCTTT. It encodes CASSFEQGKTEAFF. The chain is built from TRBV5-1 and TRBJ1-1, with 7 bases aligning to TRBD1. This CDR3 has 14 amino acids. The ends lost 2 bases at V and 5 bases at J; junction bases unmatched: 6. Germline CDR1 SGHRS, CDR2 YFSETQ.

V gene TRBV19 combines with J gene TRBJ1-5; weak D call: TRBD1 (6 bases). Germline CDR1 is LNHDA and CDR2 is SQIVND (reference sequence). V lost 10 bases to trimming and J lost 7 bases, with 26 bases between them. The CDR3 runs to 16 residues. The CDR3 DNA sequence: TGTGCCACCACACCGCAGGGGCAGGGCCAGACACAGCCCCAGCATTTT. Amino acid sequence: CATTPQGQGQTQPQHF.

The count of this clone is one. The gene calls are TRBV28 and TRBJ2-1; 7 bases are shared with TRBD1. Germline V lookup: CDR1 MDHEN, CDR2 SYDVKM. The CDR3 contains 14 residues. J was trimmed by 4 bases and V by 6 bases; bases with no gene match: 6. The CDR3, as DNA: TGTGCCAGCAGCTCAGGGGGACGTTACAATGAGCAGTTCTTC. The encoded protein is CASSSGGRYNEQFF.

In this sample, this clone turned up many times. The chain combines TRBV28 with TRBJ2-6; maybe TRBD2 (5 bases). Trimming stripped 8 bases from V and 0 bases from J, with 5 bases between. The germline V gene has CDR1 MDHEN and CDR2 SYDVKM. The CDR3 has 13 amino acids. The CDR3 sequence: CASRDSGANVLTF. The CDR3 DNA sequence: TGTGCCAGCCGGGACTCTGGGGCCAACGTCCTGACTTTC.

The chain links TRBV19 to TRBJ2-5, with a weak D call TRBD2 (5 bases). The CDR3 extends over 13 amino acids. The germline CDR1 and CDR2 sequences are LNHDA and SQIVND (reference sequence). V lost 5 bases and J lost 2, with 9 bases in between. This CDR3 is CASSLGLQETQYF. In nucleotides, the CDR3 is TGTGCCAGTAGTCTCGGACTTCAAGAGACCCAGTACTTC.

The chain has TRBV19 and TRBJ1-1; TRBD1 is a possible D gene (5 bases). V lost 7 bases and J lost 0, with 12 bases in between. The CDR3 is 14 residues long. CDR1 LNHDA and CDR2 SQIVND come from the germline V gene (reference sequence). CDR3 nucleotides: TGTGCCAGTAACCCTACAGGACTGAACACTGAAGCTTTCTTT. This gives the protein CASNPTGLNTEAFF. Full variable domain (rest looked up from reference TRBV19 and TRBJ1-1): DGGITQSPKYLFRKEGQNVTLSCEQNLNHDAMYWYRQDPGQGLRLIYYSQIVNDFQKGDIAEGYSVSREKKESFPLTVTSAQKNPTAFYLCASNPTGLNTEAFFGQGTRLTVV.

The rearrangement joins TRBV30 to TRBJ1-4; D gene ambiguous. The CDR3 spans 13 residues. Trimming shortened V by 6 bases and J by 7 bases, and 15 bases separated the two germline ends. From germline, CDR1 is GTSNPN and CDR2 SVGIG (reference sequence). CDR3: CACQRPGSEKLFF. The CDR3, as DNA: TGTGCCTGCCAACGGCCGGGCTCTGAAAAACTGTTTTTT. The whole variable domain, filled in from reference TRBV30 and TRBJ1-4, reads SQTIHQWPATLVQPVGSPLSLECTVEGTSNPNLYWYRQAAGRGLQLLFYSVGIGQISSEVPQNLSASRPQDRQFILSSKKLLLSDSGFYLCACQRPGSEKLFFGSGTQLSVL.

The chain's CDR3 is CASSLRGTHIRHHGYTF. Here the CDR3 DNA reads TGTGCCAGCAGCCTAAGGGGAACACATATACGACATCATGGCTACACCTTC. The V gene is TRBV14, the J gene TRBJ1-2; the D gene is possibly TRBD1 (5 bases). Trimming stripped 4 bases from V and 6 bases from J, with 24 bases between. The V gene's germline CDR1 is SGHDN and CDR2 FVKESK. CDR3 length: 17 amino acids.

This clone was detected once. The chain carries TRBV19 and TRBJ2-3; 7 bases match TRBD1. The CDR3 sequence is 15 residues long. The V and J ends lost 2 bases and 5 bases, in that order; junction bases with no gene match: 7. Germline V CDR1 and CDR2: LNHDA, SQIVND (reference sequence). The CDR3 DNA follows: TGTGCCAGTAGTATACGACGGACAGGTAGAGATACGCAGTATTTT. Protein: CASSIRRTGRDTQYF.

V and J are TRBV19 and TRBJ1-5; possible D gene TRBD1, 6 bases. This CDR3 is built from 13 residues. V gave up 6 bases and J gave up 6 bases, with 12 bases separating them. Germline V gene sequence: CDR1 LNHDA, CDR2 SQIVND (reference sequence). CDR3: CASSPTGRQPQHF. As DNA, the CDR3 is TGTGCCAGTAGCCCGACAGGTCGTCAGCCCCAGCATTTT.

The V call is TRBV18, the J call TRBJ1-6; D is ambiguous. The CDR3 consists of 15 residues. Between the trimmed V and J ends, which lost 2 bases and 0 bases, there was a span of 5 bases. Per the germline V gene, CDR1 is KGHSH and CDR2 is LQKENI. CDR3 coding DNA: TGTGCCAGCTCACCAGGGAACTCCTATAATTCACCCCTCCACTTT. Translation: CASSPGNSYNSPLHF.

CDR3 residues: CSVTGGITEAFF. The CDR3 DNA is TGCAGCGTAACAGGCGGTATCACTGAAGCTTTCTTT. J is TRBJ1-1 and V is TRBV29-1; D is possibly TRBD1 (5 bases). This CDR3 is 12 amino acids long. V lost 6 bases and J 4 bases, leaving 12 bases between the germline ends. Germline CDR1 and CDR2: SQVTM and ANQGSEA.

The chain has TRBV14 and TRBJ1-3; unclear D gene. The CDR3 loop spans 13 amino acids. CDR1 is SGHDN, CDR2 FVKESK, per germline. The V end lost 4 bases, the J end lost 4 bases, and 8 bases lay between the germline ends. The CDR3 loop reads CASSLSSGNTIYF. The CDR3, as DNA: TGTGCCAGCAGCCTTTCGTCCGGAAACACCATATATTTT.

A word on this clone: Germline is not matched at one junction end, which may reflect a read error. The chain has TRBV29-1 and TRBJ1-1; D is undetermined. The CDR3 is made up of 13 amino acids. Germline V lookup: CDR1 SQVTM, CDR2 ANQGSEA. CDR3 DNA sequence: TGCAGCGTCGAAGCGAGAATGCGCACTGAAGCTTTCTTT. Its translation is CSVEARMRTEAFF.

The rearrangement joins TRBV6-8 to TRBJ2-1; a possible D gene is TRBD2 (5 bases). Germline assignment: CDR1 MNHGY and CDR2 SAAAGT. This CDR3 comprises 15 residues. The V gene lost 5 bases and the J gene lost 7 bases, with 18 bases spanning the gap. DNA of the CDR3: TGTGCCAGCAGTGAGGCGGGTGGACCTAGGAATGAGCAGTTCTTC. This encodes CASSEAGGPRNEQFF.

CDR3 in amino acids: CASSERGRQNEQFF. Written as DNA, the CDR3 is TGTGCCAGCAGTGAGCGGGGCAGGCAGAATGAGCAGTTCTTC. The gene calls are TRBV7-4 and TRBJ2-1; 7 bases are shared with TRBD2. V dropped 6 bases and J dropped 7; count of bases not matched to a gene: 9. This CDR3 comprises 14 residues. Germline CDR1 SGHVT, CDR2 SQSDAQ.